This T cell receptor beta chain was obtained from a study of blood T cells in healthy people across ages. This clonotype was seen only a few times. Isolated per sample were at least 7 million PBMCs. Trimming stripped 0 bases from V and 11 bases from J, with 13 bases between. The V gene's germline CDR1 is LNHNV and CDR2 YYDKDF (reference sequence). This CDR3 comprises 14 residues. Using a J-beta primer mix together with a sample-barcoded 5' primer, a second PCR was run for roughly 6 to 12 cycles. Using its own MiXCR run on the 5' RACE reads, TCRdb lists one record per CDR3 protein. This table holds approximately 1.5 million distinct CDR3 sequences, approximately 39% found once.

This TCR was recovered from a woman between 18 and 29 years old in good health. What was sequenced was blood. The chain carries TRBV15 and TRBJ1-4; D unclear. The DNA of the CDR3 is TGTGCCACCAGCAGAGATTTCGGGATGAGCAAACTGTTTTTT. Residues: CATSRDFGMSKLFF.